A selection of T cell receptor beta chains follows, all from one sample in a study of beta chain features in type 1 diabetes. Generated by immunoSEQ multiplex PCR, the TCRdb table keeps only in-frame clones and is missing some. The sample holds about 370,000 clones, roughly 16% seen once. Sequencing was carried out using naive CD4+ T cells from blood. Receptor source: a woman aged 18-35 years in good health. Both conserved end residues are part of each CDR3. The listing skips clone size in some rows; elsewhere it reads once, few, many or a size class.

CDR3 | V | size | J
CASSSSGRIHEQYF | TRBV7-9 | NA | TRBJ2-7
CASSVAGNQPQHF | TRBV25-1 | NA | TRBJ1-5
CSVEDRRLAGYNEQFF | TRBV29-1 | NA | TRBJ2-1
CASVPGGGLDYGYTF | TRBV19 | NA | TRBJ1-2
CASSGSEIELNHEQYF | TRBV6-1 | few | TRBJ2-7
CASSTGDYTEAFF | TRBV18 | NA | TRBJ1-1
CASSPEAGYRGETQYF | TRBV9 | NA | TRBJ2-5
CASSLGSGTAQETQYF | TRBV7-9 | NA | TRBJ2-5
CAIAGDYNEQFF | TRBV10-3 | NA | TRBJ2-1
CASSIGPAGGNEKLFF | TRBV6-4 | NA | TRBJ1-4
CAWSSTGGSEAFF | TRBV30 | few | TRBJ1-1
CASSLYAASGRTTTDTQYF | TRBV7-2 | few | TRBJ2-3
CSARTDLKTYEQYF | TRBV29-1 | few | TRBJ2-7
CATSRAHLGYTF | TRBV15 | few | TRBJ1-2
CAISEGSSGASNEQFF | TRBV10-3 | few | TRBJ2-1
CASSLGTSGYNEQFF | TRBV7-2 | few | TRBJ2-1
CASSPPRQGLVYNEQFF | TRBV18 | NA | TRBJ2-1